The 7 T cell receptor beta chains below come from one sample, sequenced in a study of T cell responses to AZD1222 COVID-19 vaccine. Clones were read by immunoSEQ multiplex PCR, and TCRdb kept only the in-frame ones, dropping some. This sample has around 150,000 clones; 80% to 95% occur once, and the top ten carry about 4.8%. The source was peripheral blood, collected on day 0 of AZD1222 vaccination. Receptor source: an adult in good health.

The rearrangement uses TRBV11-2 and TRBJ2-5; maybe TRBD2 (7 bases). The CDR3 runs to 17 residues. Germline V CDR1 and CDR2: SGHAT, FQNNGV. V dropped 5 bases and J dropped 2 bases, with 21 bases sitting between them. The CDR3: CASSLGLGGRIQETQYF. The CDR3 DNA sequence: TGTGCCAGCAGCCTAGGGTTGGGGGGGCGAATACAAGAGACCCAGTACTTC.

The chain carries TRBV18 and TRBJ2-5, with a weak D call TRBD2 (5 bases). This CDR3 spans 20 amino acids. Germline CDR1 is KGHSH and CDR2 is LQKENI. The V end lost 3 bases, the J end lost 5 bases, and 31 bases lay between the germline ends. Here the CDR3 DNA reads TGTGCCAGCTCACCGCTCTTAACTAGATCCACAAGTGCAGAGAGGGAGACCCAGTACTTC. This gives the protein CASSPLLTRSTSAERETQYF.

The genes are TRBV19 and TRBJ1-2; D remains unclear. This CDR3 is 14 amino acids long. V lost 5 bases to trimming and J lost 0 bases, with 10 bases between them. Germline lookup yields CDR1 LNHDA and CDR2 SQIVND (reference sequence). The CDR3 region has the DNA TGTGCCAGTAGTCCCGCGGAAGCTAACTATGGCTACACCTTC. It is translated as CASSPAEANYGYTF. Combining the CDR3 with reference TRBV19 and TRBJ1-2 gives the whole variable domain DGGITQSPKYLFRKEGQNVTLSCEQNLNHDAMYWYRQDPGQGLRLIYYSQIVNDFQKGDIAEGYSVSREKKESFPLTVTSAQKNPTAFYLCASSPAEANYGYTFGSGTRLTVV.

This clone was picked up a small number of times. Distinct nucleotide sequences in the sample also encode this CDR3. The rearrangement joins TRBV4-2 to TRBJ2-1, with D maybe TRBD1 (6 bases). Trimming left V 1 base short and J 4 bases short, with 14 bases between. Per germline, CDR1 LGHNA and CDR2 YNFKEQ. The CDR3 totals 16 residues. This CDR3 reads CASSQVLQGSYNEQFF. CDR3 DNA sequence: TGTGCCAGCAGCCAAGTGTTACAGGGTTCATACAATGAGCAGTTCTTC.

The chain employs TRBV2 and TRBJ1-4; 9 bases match TRBD1. V was pared by 6 bases and J by 4 bases, with 3 bases of the junction left unmatched. This CDR3 is 14 amino acids long. Germline CDR1 SNHLY, CDR2 FYNNEI. The CDR3 nucleotides read TGTGCCAGCAGACAGGGGGCGAGTAATGAAAAACTGTTTTTT. It is translated as CASRQGASNEKLFF.

The genes are TRBV5-1 and TRBJ2-2; TRBD2 agrees at 10 bases. J was trimmed by 3 bases and V by 0 bases; bases with no gene match: 5. Germline CDR1 reads SGHRS; CDR2 reads YFSETQ. The CDR3 has 17 amino acids. The DNA of the CDR3 is TGCGCCAGCAGCTTGGGTCTAGCGGGGGTCGACACCGGGGAGCTGTTTTTT. Translating gives CASSLGLAGVDTGELFF.

The rearrangement joins TRBV5-5 to TRBJ1-3, with a tentative D call TRBD1 (5 bases). In germline, CDR1 is SGHKS, CDR2 YYEKEE (reference sequence). The CDR3 contains 17 residues. Trimming removed 1 base at V and 0 bases at J, with 14 bases between. This chain's CDR3 is CASSLRAGPSSGNTIYF. In DNA form, the CDR3 reads TGTGCCAGCAGCTTGCGGGCAGGGCCATCCTCTGGAAACACCATATATTTT.